This TCR beta chain was observed in a study of human T cells and chemical hapten exposure. Whole-study context: Patch tests applied 0.01% DPC to the upper back and were scored after 6 days. Slight differences in pooled library volume were the main source of varying TCR yields across samples.

One entry per CDR3 protein results from TCRdb running MiXCR on the RACE reads. The sample lists a few hundred thousand distinct CDR3 sequences; 4.5% to 5.5% were seen once. The CDR3 length is 14 residues. Trimming at V came to 6 bases and at J to 0 bases, leaving 5 bases not matched to a gene. Described time point: pre-sensitization, week 0. Treatment meaning: therapeutic diphenylcyclopropenone sensitization with weekly scalp DPC. Someone pulled total RNA out of unfractionated whole blood. Study observations and caveats: Each of the donors had alopecia, so their immune responses may not resemble those of healthy people.

Of note for this clonotype: Antigen unknown.

The starting material was whole blood, obtained in connection with sensitization to the hapten diphenylcyclopropenone (DPC). This chain joins TRBV12-3 or TRBV12-4 and TRBJ2-7, with 7 nucleotides matching TRBD1. This sequence was found in a woman in her late teens or twenties with alopecia areata. Some clones in this sample may be carry-over from other donors' samples. In nucleotides, the CDR3 is TGTGCCAGCAGCGGCAGGGGGAACTCCTACGAGCAGTACTTC. It codes for CASSGRGNSYEQYF.